The subject of this entry is one T cell receptor (beta chain). Some clones are missing from TCRdb's copy, which holds only in-frame ones; the method was immunoSEQ multiplex PCR. This sample has hundreds of thousands of clones, with about 88% found just once. The V gene's germline CDR1 is MNHEY and CDR2 SMNVEV (reference sequence). This CDR3 has 15 amino acids. Between the trimmed V and J ends, which lost 2 bases and 1 base, there was a span of 9 bases. The sample originates from a study of blood T cell repertoires in COVID-19. The specimen was peripheral blood. The V gene is TRBV27, the J gene TRBJ2-1; TRBD2 is a possible D gene (6 bases). The source of this sequence is a man aged 40-49 years with acute or convalescent COVID-19. In nucleotides, the CDR3 is TGTGCCAGCAGTTTAGTGGAGGGTTCCTACAATGAGCAGTTCTTC. Its protein product is CASSLVEGSYNEQFF.